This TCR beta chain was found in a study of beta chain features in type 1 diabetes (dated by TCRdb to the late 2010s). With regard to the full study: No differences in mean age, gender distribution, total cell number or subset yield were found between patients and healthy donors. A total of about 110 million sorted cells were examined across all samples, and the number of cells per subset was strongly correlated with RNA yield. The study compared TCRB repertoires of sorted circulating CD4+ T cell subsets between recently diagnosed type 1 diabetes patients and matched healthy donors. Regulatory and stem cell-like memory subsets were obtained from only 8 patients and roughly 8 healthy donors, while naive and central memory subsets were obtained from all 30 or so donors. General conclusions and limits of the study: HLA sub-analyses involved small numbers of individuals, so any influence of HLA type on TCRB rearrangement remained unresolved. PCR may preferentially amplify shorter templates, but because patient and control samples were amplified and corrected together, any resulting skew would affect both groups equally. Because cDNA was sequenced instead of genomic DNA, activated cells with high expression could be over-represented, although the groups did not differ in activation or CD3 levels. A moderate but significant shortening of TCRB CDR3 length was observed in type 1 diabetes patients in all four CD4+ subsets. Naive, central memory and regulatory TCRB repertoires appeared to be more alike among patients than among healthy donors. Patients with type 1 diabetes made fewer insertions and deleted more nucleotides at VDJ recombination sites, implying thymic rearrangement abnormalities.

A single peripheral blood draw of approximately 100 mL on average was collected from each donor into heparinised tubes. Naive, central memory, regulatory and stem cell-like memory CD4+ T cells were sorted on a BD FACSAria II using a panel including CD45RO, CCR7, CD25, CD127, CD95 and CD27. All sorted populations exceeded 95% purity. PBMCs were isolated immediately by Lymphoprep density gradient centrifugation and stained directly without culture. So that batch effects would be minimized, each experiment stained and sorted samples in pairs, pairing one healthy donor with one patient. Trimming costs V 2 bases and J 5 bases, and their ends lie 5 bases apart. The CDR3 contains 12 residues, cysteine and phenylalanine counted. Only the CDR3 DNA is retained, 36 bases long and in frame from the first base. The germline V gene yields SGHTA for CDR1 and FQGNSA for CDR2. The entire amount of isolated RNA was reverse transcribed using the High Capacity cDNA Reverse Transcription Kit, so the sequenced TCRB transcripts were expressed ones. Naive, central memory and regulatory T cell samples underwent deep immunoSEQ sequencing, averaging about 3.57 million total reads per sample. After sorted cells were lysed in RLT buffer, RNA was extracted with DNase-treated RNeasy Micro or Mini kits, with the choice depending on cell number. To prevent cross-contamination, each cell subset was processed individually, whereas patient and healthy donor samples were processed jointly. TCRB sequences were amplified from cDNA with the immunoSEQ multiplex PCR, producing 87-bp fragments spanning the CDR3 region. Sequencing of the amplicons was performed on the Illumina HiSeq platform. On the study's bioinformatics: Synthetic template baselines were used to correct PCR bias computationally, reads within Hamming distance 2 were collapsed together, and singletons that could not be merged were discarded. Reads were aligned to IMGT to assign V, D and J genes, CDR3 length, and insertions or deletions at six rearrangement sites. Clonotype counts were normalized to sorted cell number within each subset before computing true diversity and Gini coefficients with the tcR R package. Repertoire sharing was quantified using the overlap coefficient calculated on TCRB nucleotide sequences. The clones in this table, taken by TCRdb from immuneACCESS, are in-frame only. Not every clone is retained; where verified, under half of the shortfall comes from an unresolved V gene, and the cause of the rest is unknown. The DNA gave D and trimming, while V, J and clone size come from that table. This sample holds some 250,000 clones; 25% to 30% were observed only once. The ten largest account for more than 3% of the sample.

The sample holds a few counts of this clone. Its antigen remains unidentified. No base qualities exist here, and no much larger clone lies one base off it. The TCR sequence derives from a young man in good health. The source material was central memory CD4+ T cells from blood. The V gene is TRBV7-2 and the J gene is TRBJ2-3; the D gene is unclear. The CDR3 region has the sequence CASSLSEDTQYF. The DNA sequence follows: TGTGCCAGCAGCTTATCAGAAGATACGCAGTATTTT.